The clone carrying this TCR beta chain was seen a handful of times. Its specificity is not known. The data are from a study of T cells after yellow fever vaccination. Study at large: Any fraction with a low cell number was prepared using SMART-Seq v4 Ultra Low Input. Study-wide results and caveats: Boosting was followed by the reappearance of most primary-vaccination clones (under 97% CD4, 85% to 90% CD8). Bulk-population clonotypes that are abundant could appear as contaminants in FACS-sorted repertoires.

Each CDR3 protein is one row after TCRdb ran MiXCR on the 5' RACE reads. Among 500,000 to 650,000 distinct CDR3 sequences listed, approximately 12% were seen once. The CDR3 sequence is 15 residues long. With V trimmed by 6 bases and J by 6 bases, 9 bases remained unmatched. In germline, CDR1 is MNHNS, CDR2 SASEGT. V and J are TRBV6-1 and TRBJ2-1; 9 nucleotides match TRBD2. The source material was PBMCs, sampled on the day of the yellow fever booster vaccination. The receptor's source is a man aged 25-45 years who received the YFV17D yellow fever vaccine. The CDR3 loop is CASRATSGRVNEQFF. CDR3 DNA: TGTGCCAGCAGGGCCACTAGCGGGCGGGTCAATGAGCAGTTCTTC.